Detailed here is one T cell receptor (beta chain). The antigen this receptor binds is unknown. Qualities for individual bases were not recorded, and no much larger clone is one base off. CDR3 length: 18 amino acids, cysteine to phenylalanine. Only the CDR3 DNA is retained, 54 bases long and in frame from the first base. From V the trimming removes 2 bases and from J it removes 1 base, while the gene matches leave 11 bases of the junction unaccounted for. Around 2 micrograms of genomic DNA were extracted from cryopreserved PBMCs for TCR beta library preparation. Longitudinal blood samples from CLL patients receiving ibrutinib monotherapy were subjected to high-throughput TCR beta sequencing. The patients took part in an open-label, single-center phase 2 trial of ibrutinib monotherapy. This entry is derived from a study of cytotoxic CD8 clonotypes in ibrutinib-treated CLL (dated by TCRdb to the early 2020s). Looking at the study overall: The cohort had some eleven relapsed/refractory and around 14 treatment-naive patients; 17 were IGHV unmutated. Partial responses were observed in roughly 25 patients and complete responses in 2; after a median follow-up of 68 months, remission was maintained in approximately 14 patients and progression was observed in about twelve. The response samples were drawn at a median of approximately twelve months into treatment, with a range of roughly 6 to 40 months. Of the 86 people in the trial, roughly 27 had longitudinal samples available. Cryopreserved peripheral blood mononuclear cells were obtained before treatment, at response, and at either sustained remission or disease progression. On average, each sample had approximately 250,000 productive templates and approximately 89,000 productive rearrangements.

The goal of deep resolution MiSeq sequencing was a depth between 1 in 1 million and 1 in 200,000 T cells, and coverage averaged 10x per clonotype. The immunoSEQ hsTCRB Kit was used to generate TCR beta libraries. The authors processed their data as follows. ImmunoSEQ Data Assistant and ImmunoSEQ Analyzer were used for data analysis, and V, D and J genes were assigned according to IMGT definitions. Clonality, which ranges from 0 to 1, was calculated as one minus the normalized Shannon entropy of productive rearrangement frequencies. Public clonotype analysis was restricted to overrepresented clonotypes comprising at least 0.05% of each patient's repertoire. Repertoires from more than ten age-matched healthy donors in immuneACCESS were used as clonality controls. The table was pulled from immuneACCESS by TCRdb, which kept in-frame rearrangements only. Such tables lose some clones; where checked, under half of the loss comes from unresolved V genes, and the rest has no known cause. Clonal size and the V and J genes are those of that table, whereas D and trimming came from the DNA. The sample data list 20,000 or so clones, and over 65% of these were observed just once. The ten largest make up under 30% of the sample.

General findings and caveats noted by the study authors: Lymph node repertoires were not examined, and the timing of sampling was not matched between patients in sustained remission and those whose disease progressed. At ibrutinib response clonality went up, during sustained remission it held steady, and at progression it dropped back toward baseline. Public clonotypes were rare and either shrank or stayed stable during treatment, and the rise in clonality at ibrutinib response reflected expansion of private clonotypes. Baseline clonality exceeded that of age-matched healthy donors and correlated strongly with circulating CD8+ T-cell counts.

This clonotype was sampled from a human donor with chronic lymphocytic leukemia. The sequence joins TRBV23-1 to TRBJ1-2, with 9 middle bases fitting TRBD1. TRBV23-1 is flagged as an ORF with uncertain function. This material consisted of PBMCs, taken before ibrutinib treatment. The CDR3 protein is CASSQTGTGTRFNYGYTF. In nucleotides, the sequence is TGCGCCAGCAGTCAAACCGGGACAGGGACTAGGTTTAACTATGGCTACACCTTC.